Following are 21 T cell receptor beta chains from one sample sequenced in a study of shared clonotypes between healthy human individuals. The naive CD8 subset, CD45RO-negative cells positively selected for CCR7, excluded terminally differentiated effector memory CD45RA+ cells. Here immunoSEQ multiplex PCR was the method, and the copy in TCRdb shows in-frame clones only, minus some. The sample contains roughly 2,000,000 clones, roughly 95% of which appear only once. Specimen: naive CD8+ T cells from PBMCs. These receptors were taken from a man between 18 and 35 years old in good health. Some clones in this sample may be carry-over from other donors' samples.

The genes are TRBV28 and TRBJ2-1; D might be TRBD2 (6 bases). V gave up 3 bases and J gave up 2 bases, with 11 bases separating them. CDR3 size: 15 residues. Germline V gene sequence: CDR1 MDHEN, CDR2 SYDVKM. CDR3: CASSFGGITYNEQFF. In DNA form, the CDR3 reads TGTGCCAGCAGTTTCGGAGGGATCACCTACAATGAGCAGTTCTTC.

V gene TRBV27 combines with J gene TRBJ2-7; a possible D gene is TRBD1 (5 bases). The CDR3 has 14 amino acids. V dropped 3 bases and J dropped 3 bases, with 12 bases sitting between them. CDR1 MNHEY and CDR2 SMNVEV come from the germline V gene (reference sequence). CDR3 nucleotide sequence: TGTGCCAGCAGTTTGCGCAGGGTTGACTACGAGCAGTACTTC. Its translation: CASSLRRVDYEQYF.

Details on this clone: Other DNA sequences in the same sample also yield this CDR3. This rearrangement joins TRBV28 to TRBJ2-2, with 8 positions matching TRBD1. After removal of 2 bases from V and 5 bases from J, the junction contained 1 base not matched to a gene. This CDR3 is 14 amino acids long. The germline CDR1 and CDR2 sequences are MDHEN and SYDVKM. Written as DNA, the CDR3 is TGTGCCAGCAGTTTAACAGGGGGTACCGGGGAGCTGTTTTTT. Protein sequence: CASSLTGGTGELFF.

The chain uses TRBV29-1 and TRBJ1-2; no clear D. The CDR3 totals 12 residues. CDR1 and CDR2 (germline): SQVTM, ANQGSEA. Trimming removed 4 bases from V and 7 bases from J, with 13 bases in between. The CDR3 DNA sequence: TGCAGCGTTGGACCCCTGGCGCTTGGCTACACCTTC. Translation gives CSVGPLALGYTF. The full variable domain, rest sourced from reference TRBV29-1 and TRBJ1-2, is SAVISQKPSRDICQRGTSLTIQCQVDSQVTMMFWYRQQPGQSLTLIATANQGSEATYESGFVIDKFPISRPNLTFSTLTVSNMSPEDSSIYLCSVGPLALGYTFGSGTRLTVV.

The rearrangement uses TRBV4-1 and TRBJ2-7; no reliable D call. Trimming removed 2 bases from V and 2 bases from J, with 13 bases in between. The CDR3 sequence is 15 residues long. CDR1 and CDR2 (germline): MGHRA, YSYEKL. CDR3 nucleotide sequence: TGCGCCAGCAGCCAACATATGGTATTTACCTACGAGCAGTACTTC. Its translation is CASSQHMVFTYEQYF.

The V and J genes are TRBV19 and TRBJ1-3; D gene uncertain. V lost 3 bases and J lost 3, with 12 bases in between. In germline, CDR1 is LNHDA, CDR2 SQIVND (reference sequence). This CDR3 spans 15 amino acids. In DNA form, the CDR3 reads TGTGCCAGTAGTATCAAATTCCGGAATGGAAACACCATATATTTT. Translating it yields CASSIKFRNGNTIYF.

Concerning this clone: Different DNA sequences within this sample yield the same CDR3. The CDR3 DNA sequence: TGCGCCAGCAGTCGAGACGGAAATGAGCAGTTCTTC. Its translation is CASSRDGNEQFF. The chain joins TRBV4-1 to TRBJ2-1; D ambiguous. Between the trimmed V and J ends, which lost 6 bases and 7 bases, there was a span of 10 bases. There are 12 residues in the CDR3. From germline, CDR1 is MGHRA and CDR2 YSYEKL.

This clone was seen only once. The V call is TRBV27, the J call TRBJ2-7; D remains unclear. Trimming shortened V by 6 bases and J by 1 base, and 10 bases separated the two germline ends. CDR1 and CDR2 from the germline V gene are MNHEY and SMNVEV (reference sequence). This CDR3 spans 13 amino acids. For the CDR3, the DNA is TGTGCCAGCAGGGGGTTTGGTTCCTACGAGCAGTACTTC. It yields the protein CASRGFGSYEQYF.

The chain couples TRBV10-3 to TRBJ2-3; D gene unclear. The V gene lost 0 bases and the J gene lost 6 bases, with 4 bases spanning the gap. The CDR3 has 12 amino acids. Germline values: CDR1 ENHRY, CDR2 SYGVKD. The CDR3 spells CAISESWDTQYF. As DNA, the CDR3 is TGTGCCATCAGTGAGTCTTGGGATACGCAGTATTTT.

The V gene is TRBV4-2, the J gene TRBJ2-5; 7 bases are a match to TRBD2. The germline V gene has CDR1 LGHNA and CDR2 YNFKEQ. V lost 0 bases to trimming and J lost 1 base; unmatched junction nucleotides: 8. The CDR3 covers 17 residues. CDR3 in DNA: TGTGCCAGCAGCCAAGACTTTCCTAGCGGAGGCCAAGAGACCCAGTACTTC. It codes for CASSQDFPSGGQETQYF.

Turning to this clone: At the DNA level, this CDR3 is encoded by other sequences in the same sample as well. The CDR3 protein is CASSLGHMNTEAFF. For the CDR3, the DNA is TGTGCCAGCAGTTTGGGGCACATGAACACTGAAGCTTTCTTT. The gene calls are TRBV28 and TRBJ1-1, with a weak D call TRBD1 (5 bases). This CDR3 is built from 14 residues. V dropped 3 bases and J dropped 0 bases, with 8 bases sitting between them. Per germline, CDR1 MDHEN and CDR2 SYDVKM.

This chain joins TRBV12-1 and TRBJ2-1; the DNA was not used to check the table's D call, TRBD1. TRBV12-1 corresponds to a pseudogene. The CDR3 is 13 amino acids. The CDR3 reads CASSFAFQSILFF. The CDR3 DNA is TGTGCCAGCAGCTTTGCGTTTCAGTCAATCCTGTTCTTC.

Concerning this clone: Other DNA sequences from this sample encode an identical CDR3 as well. V is TRBV9 and J is TRBJ1-1, with D perhaps matching TRBD1 (5 bases). Trimming took 3 bases from V and 5 from J, leaving 11 bases between them. The CDR3 runs 13 residues. CDR1 SGDLS and CDR2 YYNGEE come from the germline V gene. CDR3 in amino acids: CASSEMKGTEAFF. The CDR3 coding sequence is TGTGCCAGCAGCGAGATGAAGGGGACTGAAGCTTTCTTT. Variable domain in full (rest from reference TRBV9 and TRBJ1-1): DSGVTQTPKHLITATGQRVTLRCSPRSGDLSVYWYQQSLDQGLQFLIQYYNGEERAKGNILERFSAQQFPDLHSELNLSSLELGDSALYFCASSEMKGTEAFFGQGTRLTVV.

In the case of this clone: The same CDR3 arises from other DNA sequences in this sample as well. CDR3 protein: CASSPRDSSYEQYF. The DNA for the CDR3 is TGTGCCAGCAGCCCGAGGGACAGCTCCTACGAGCAGTACTTC. The gene calls are TRBV7-9 and TRBJ2-7, with 7 bases lining up with TRBD1. The V segment lost 5 bases and the J segment 0 bases; nucleotides outside the gene matches: 4. Per germline, CDR1 SEHNR and CDR2 FQNEAQ (reference sequence). CDR3 length: 14 residues.

The chain combines TRBV25-1 with TRBJ2-1, with D perhaps TRBD1 (6 bases). V lost 3 bases to trimming and J lost 3 bases, with 15 bases between them. This CDR3 is 16 amino acids long. Germline assignment: CDR1 MGHDK and CDR2 SYGVNS. CDR3 nucleotide sequence: TGTGCCAGCAGTGACGGGCAGGGGACCGACTACAATGAGCAGTTCTTC. Its protein product is CASSDGQGTDYNEQFF.

This chain connects TRBV7-9 to TRBJ1-1, with D hard to call. Germline CDR1 is SEHNR and CDR2 is FQNEAQ (reference sequence). There are 18 residues in the CDR3. V shed 5 bases and J shed 4 bases, with 26 bases lying between them. The CDR3 DNA reads as TGTGCCAGCAGCCCTAGGGAGACAAAGTATTGGGGTCGCACTGAAGCTTTCTTT. Its translation: CASSPRETKYWGRTEAFF.

The CDR3 protein is CASSPFWVGSTDTQYF. The CDR3 DNA follows: TGTGCCAGCAGCCCGTTTTGGGTGGGTAGCACAGATACGCAGTATTTT. The chain recombines TRBV11-2 with TRBJ2-3; no reliable D call. The germline V and J ends were trimmed by 5 bases and 0 bases, with 15 bases remaining between them. Germline assignment: CDR1 SGHAT and CDR2 FQNNGV. This CDR3 comprises 16 residues.

The chain links TRBV9 to TRBJ2-1; no reliable D call. There are 15 residues in the CDR3. Germline CDR1 SGDLS, CDR2 YYNGEE. V lost 1 base, J lost 0 bases, and 8 bases lay in between. CDR3 bases: TGTGCCAGCAGCGTATGGAAGAGCTCCTACAATGAGCAGTTCTTC. Protein sequence: CASSVWKSSYNEQFF.

The rearrangement uses TRBV7-8 and TRBJ1-1, with D unclear. The CDR3 is 15 residues long. Per the germline V gene, CDR1 is SGHVS and CDR2 is FQNEAQ. V was shortened by 2 bases and J by 1 base, with 11 bases between the two germline ends. CDR3 loop: CASSLTHTENTEAFF. The CDR3 DNA sequence: TGTGCCAGCAGCTTAACCCATACAGAGAACACTGAAGCTTTCTTT.

The chain recombines TRBV29-1 with TRBJ2-1; D assignment may be TRBD1 or TRBD2 (5 bases each). This CDR3 spans 13 amino acids. Germline CDR1 and CDR2: SQVTM and ANQGSEA. Trimming took off 6 bases at V and 1 base at J, with 10 bases between the two ends. Written as DNA, the CDR3 is TGCAGCGTGAGGGGAAATTCCTACAATGAGCAGTTCTTC. Protein product: CSVRGNSYNEQFF.

The V call is TRBV6-4, the J call TRBJ1-1, with a weak D call TRBD1 (5 bases). Germline V gene sequence: CDR1 MRHNA, CDR2 SNTAGT. The length of the CDR3 is 16 residues. The V and J ends lost 3 bases and 5 bases respectively, with 19 bases between them. As DNA, the CDR3 is TGTGCCAGCAGTGAATATCCGGGACCGGGGGAAACTGAAGCTTTCTTT. Amino acids: CASSEYPGPGETEAFF.